The present T cell receptor (beta chain) was sequenced within a study of blood T cell repertoires in COVID-19. As for the study in general: Samples taken during acute and convalescent COVID-19 were collected in the United States, Italy and Spain. Sources were T cells, B-cell-depleted T cells, or PBMCs; the material itself was cDNA or gDNA.

Source study methods: How many nucleated cells were present was estimated from reference gene primer amplification. The assay was immunoSEQ multiplex PCR, and TCRdb's table has in-frame clones only and misses some. That table gives V, J and clone size, and the DNA gave D and trimming. The sample shows 100,000 or so clones, 75% to 85% of them seen only once. The sample holds a few counts of this clone. The CDR3 runs to 15 residues. V lost 10 bases, J lost 1 base, and 9 bases stayed unmatched. In germline, CDR1 is MNHEY, CDR2 SVGAGI. The sequence was collected from a human donor in a cohort sampled during active COVID-19. The source material was peripheral blood. The chain joins TRBV6-5 to TRBJ1-5; 8 bases match TRBD1. Here the CDR3 reads CANPLQGASNQPQHF. CDR3 sequence (DNA): TGTGCCAACCCCCTCCAGGGGGCGAGCAATCAGCCCCAGCATTTT.